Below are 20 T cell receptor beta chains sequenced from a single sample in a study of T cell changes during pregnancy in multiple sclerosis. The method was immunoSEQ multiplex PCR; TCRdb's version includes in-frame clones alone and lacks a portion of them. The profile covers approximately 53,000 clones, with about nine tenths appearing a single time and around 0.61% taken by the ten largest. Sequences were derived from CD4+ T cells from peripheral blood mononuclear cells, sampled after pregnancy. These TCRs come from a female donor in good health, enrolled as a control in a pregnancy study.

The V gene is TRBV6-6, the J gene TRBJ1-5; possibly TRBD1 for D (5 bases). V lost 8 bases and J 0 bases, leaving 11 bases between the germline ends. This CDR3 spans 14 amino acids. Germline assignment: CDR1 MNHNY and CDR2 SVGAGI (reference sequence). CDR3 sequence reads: CASSSTDSNQPQHF. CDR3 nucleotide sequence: TGTGCCAGCTCTTCGACAGATAGCAATCAGCCCCAGCATTTT.

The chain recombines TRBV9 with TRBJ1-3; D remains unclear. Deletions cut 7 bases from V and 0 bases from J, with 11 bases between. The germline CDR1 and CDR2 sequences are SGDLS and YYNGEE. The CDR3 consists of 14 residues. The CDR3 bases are TGTGCCAGCGCCCTACAGAGCTCTGGAAACACCATATATTTT. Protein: CASALQSSGNTIYF.

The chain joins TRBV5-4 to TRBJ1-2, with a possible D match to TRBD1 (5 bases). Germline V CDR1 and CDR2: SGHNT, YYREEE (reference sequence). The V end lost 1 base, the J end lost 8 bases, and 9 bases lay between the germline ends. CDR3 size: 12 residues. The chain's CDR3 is CASSLTGEGYTF. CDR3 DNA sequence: TGTGCCAGCAGCTTGACGGGGGAGGGCTACACCTTC.

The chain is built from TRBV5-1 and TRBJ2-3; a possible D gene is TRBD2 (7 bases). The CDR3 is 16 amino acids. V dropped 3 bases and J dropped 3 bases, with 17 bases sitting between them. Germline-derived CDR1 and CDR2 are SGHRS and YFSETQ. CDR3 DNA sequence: TGCGCCAGCAGCTCGGGGGCTAGCGGATCGACAGATACGCAGTATTTT. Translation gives CASSSGASGSTDTQYF.

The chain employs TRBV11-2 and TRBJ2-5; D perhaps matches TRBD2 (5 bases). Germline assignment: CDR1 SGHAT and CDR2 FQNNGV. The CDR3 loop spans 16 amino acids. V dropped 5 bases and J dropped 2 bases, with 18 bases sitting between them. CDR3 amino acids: CASSPRVAAKQETQYF. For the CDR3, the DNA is TGTGCCAGCAGCCCGCGGGTGGCAGCAAAGCAAGAGACCCAGTACTTC. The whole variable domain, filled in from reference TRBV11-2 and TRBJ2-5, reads EAGVAQSPRYKIIEKRQSVAFWCNPISGHATLYWYQQILGQGPKLLIQFQNNGVVDDSQLPKDRFSAERLKGVDSTLKIQPAKLEDSAVYLCASSPRVAAKQETQYFGPGTRLLVL.

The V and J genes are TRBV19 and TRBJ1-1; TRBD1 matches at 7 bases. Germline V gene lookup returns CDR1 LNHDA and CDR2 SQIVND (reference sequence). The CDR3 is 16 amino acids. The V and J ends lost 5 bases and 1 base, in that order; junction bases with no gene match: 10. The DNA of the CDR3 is TGTGCCAGTAGTCCGAGACAGGGACTAGGGAACACTGAAGCTTTCTTT. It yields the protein CASSPRQGLGNTEAFF.

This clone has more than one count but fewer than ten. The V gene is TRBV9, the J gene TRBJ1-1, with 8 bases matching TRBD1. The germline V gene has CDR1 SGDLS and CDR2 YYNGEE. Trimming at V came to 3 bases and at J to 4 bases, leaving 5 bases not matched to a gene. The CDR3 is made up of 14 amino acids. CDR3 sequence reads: CASSAVDRGTEAFF. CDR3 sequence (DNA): TGTGCCAGCAGCGCGGTCGACAGGGGCACTGAAGCTTTCTTT.

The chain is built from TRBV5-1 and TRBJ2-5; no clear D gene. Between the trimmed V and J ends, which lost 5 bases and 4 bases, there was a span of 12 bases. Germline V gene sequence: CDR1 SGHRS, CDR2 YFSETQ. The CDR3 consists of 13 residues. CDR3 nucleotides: TGCGCCAGCAGGCAAGACATCCTAGAGACCCAGTACTTC. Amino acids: CASRQDILETQYF.

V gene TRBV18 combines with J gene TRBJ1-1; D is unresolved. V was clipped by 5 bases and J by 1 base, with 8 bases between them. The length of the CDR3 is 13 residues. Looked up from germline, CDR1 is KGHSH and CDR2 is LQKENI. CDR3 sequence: CASSYQKNTEAFF. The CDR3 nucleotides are TGTGCCAGCTCATACCAGAAGAACACTGAAGCTTTCTTT.

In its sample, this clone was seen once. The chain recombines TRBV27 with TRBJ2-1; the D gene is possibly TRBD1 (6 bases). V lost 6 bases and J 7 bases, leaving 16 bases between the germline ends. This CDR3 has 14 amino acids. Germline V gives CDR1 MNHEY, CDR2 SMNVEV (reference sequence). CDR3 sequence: CASRPGQAINEQFF. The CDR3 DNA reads TGTGCCAGCAGACCGGGACAAGCTATTAATGAGCAGTTCTTC.

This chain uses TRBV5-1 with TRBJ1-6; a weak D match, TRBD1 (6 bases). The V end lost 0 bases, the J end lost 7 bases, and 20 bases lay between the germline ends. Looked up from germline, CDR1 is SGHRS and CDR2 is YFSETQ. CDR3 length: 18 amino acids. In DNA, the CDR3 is TGCGCCAGCAGCTTGGGGGACCGGGACACGCGGCCAAATTCACCCCTCCACTTT. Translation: CASSLGDRDTRPNSPLHF.

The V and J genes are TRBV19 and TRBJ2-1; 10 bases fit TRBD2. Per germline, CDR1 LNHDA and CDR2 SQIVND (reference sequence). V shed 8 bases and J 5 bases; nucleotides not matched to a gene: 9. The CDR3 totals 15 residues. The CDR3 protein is CASSSGRAPNNEQFF. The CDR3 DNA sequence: TGTGCCAGTTCAAGCGGGAGGGCCCCTAACAATGAGCAGTTCTTC.

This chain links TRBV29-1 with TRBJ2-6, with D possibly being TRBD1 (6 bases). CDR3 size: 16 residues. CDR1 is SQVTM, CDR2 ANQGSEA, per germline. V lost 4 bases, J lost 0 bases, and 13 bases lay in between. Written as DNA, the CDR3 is TGCAGCGTTGCCCGGGACATAGACTCTGGGGCCAACGTCCTGACTTTC. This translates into CSVARDIDSGANVLTF.

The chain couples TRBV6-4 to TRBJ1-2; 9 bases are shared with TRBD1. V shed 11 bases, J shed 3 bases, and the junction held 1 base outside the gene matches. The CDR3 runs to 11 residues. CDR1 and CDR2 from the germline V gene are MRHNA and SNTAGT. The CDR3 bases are TGTGCCGGGACAGGGCACTATGGCTACACCTTC. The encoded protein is CAGTGHYGYTF.

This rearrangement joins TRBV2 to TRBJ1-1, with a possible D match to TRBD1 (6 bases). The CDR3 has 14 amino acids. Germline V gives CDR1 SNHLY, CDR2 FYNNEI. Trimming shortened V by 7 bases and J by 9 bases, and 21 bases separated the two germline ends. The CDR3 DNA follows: TGTGCCAGCATTACCCAAGACAGGTATGGAAAAGCTTTCTTT. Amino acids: CASITQDRYGKAFF. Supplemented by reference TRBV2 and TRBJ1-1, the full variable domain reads EPEVTQTPSHQVTQMGQEVILRCVPISNHLYFYWYRQILGQKVEFLVSFYNNEISEKSEIFDDQFSVERPDGSNFTLKIRSTKLEDSAMYFCASITQDRYGKAFFGQGTRLTVV.

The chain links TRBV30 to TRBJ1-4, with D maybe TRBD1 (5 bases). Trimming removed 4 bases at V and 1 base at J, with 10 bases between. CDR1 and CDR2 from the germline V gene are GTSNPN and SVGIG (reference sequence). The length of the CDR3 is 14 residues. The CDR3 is CAWTKDITNEKLFF. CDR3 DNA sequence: TGTGCCTGGACCAAGGACATAACTAATGAAAAACTGTTTTTT.

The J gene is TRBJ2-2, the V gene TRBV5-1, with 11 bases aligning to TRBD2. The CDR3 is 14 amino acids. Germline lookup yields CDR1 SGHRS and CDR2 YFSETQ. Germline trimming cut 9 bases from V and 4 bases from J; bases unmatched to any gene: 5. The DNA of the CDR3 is TGCGCCACAGGACTAGCGGGCATCACCGGGGAGCTGTTTTTT. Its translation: CATGLAGITGELFF.

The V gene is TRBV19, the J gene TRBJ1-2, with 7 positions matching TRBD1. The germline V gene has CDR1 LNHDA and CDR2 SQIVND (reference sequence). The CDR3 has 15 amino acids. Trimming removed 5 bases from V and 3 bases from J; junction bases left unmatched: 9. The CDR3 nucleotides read TGTGCCAGTAGTCCTGACAGGGCAGCGTACTATGGCTACACCTTC. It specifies CASSPDRAAYYGYTF.

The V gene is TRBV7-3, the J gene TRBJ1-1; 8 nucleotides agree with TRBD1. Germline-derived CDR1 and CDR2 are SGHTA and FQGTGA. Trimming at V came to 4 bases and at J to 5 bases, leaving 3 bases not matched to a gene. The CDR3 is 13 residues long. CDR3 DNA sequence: TGTGCCAGCAGCTCAAACAGGGGGACTGAAGCTTTCTTT. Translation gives CASSSNRGTEAFF.

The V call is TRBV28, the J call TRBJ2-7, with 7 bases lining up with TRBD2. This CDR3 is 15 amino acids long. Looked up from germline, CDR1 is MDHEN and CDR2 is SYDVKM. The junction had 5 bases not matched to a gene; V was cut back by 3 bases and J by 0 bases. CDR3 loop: CASSLLRGSSYEQYF. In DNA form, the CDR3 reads TGTGCCAGCAGTTTGTTGCGCGGGAGCTCCTACGAGCAGTACTTC.